This TCR beta chain was sequenced during a study of blood T cell repertoires in COVID-19. Clones were sequenced by immunoSEQ multiplex PCR, and TCRdb holds only the in-frame ones, with some missing. Altogether some 150,000 clones are present, 80% being singletons, with the ten largest covering approximately 0.5%. Germline V gene lookup returns CDR1 LGHNA and CDR2 YNFKEQ. V lost 5 bases and J lost 4, with 9 bases in between. The CDR3 consists of 13 residues. In its sample, this clone was seen a few times. Sequencing used peripheral blood. V and J are TRBV4-2 and TRBJ1-3; D might be TRBD1 (5 bases). The receptor's source is a man in his 60s with acute or convalescent COVID-19. CDR3 residues: CASSGADGNTIYF. The CDR3 bases are TGTGCCAGCAGCGGGGCAGACGGAAACACCATATATTTT.